One and the same sample provided the 26 T cell receptor beta chains below, sequenced in a study of T cell responses to AZD1222 COVID-19 vaccine. Repertoires were generated with immunoSEQ multiplex PCR, while TCRdb's copy carries only in-frame clones and drops some. The sample carries about 120,000 clones, 85% to 90% recorded once. The sequencing used peripheral blood, collected on day 0 of AZD1222 vaccination. Every receptor here comes from an adult in good health.

The V and J genes are TRBV28 and TRBJ1-1, with D tentatively TRBD1 (5 bases). Trimming took off 1 base at V and 0 bases at J, with 9 bases between the two ends. This CDR3 comprises 15 residues. Looked up from germline, CDR1 is MDHEN and CDR2 is SYDVKM. CDR3 protein: CASSLSAGMNTEAFF. The CDR3 DNA reads TGTGCCAGCAGTTTATCTGCAGGGATGAACACTGAAGCTTTCTTT.

Regarding this clone: Other DNA sequences of this sample code for an identical CDR3. The chain joins TRBV7-9 to TRBJ2-1; 12 bases fit TRBD2. The length of the CDR3 is 18 residues. J lost 2 bases, V lost 4 bases, and 9 bases had no gene match. CDR1 and CDR2 from the germline V gene are SEHNR and FQNEAQ (reference sequence). CDR3: CASSSTLAGGGAYNEQFF. Here the CDR3 DNA reads TGTGCCAGCAGCTCTACCCTAGCGGGAGGGGGGGCCTACAATGAGCAGTTCTTC.

The chain joins TRBV28 to TRBJ1-5, with D possibly matching TRBD1 (5 bases). This CDR3 has 15 residues. Germline V lookup: CDR1 MDHEN, CDR2 SYDVKM. Trimming removed 9 bases at V and 2 bases at J, with 17 bases between. CDR3 DNA: TGTGCCAGTGAAACGGGGCGTGTCGGCAATCAGCCCCAGCATTTT. It specifies CASETGRVGNQPQHF.

V is TRBV3-1 (or the pseudogene TRBV3-2) and J is TRBJ1-3; a possible D gene is TRBD1 (5 bases). Germline CDR1 LGHDT, CDR2 YNNKEL (reference sequence). This CDR3 spans 15 amino acids. Trimming pared 4 bases from V and 0 bases from J, leaving 10 bases between. CDR3 region: CASSRQGPSGNTIYF. The CDR3 DNA follows: TGTGCCAGCAGCCGGCAGGGCCCCTCTGGAAACACCATATATTTT.

This rearrangement joins TRBV24-1 to TRBJ2-2; D may be TRBD1 or TRBD2 (5 bases each). Germline-derived CDR1 and CDR2 are KGHDR and SFDVKD. Trimming left V 4 bases short and J 8 bases short, with 16 bases between. This CDR3 comprises 15 residues. The CDR3 DNA reads as TGTGCCACCAGTGACCCGGGACGGTCAAGAGGGGAGCTGTTTTTT. Translating it yields CATSDPGRSRGELFF.

The chain joins TRBV5-1 to TRBJ2-2, with 8 bases identical to TRBD2. The CDR3 loop spans 18 amino acids. CDR1 and CDR2 from the germline V gene are SGHRS and YFSETQ. V shed 0 bases and J 0 bases; nucleotides not matched to a gene: 7. As DNA, the CDR3 is TGCGCCAGCAGCTTGGGTCCTAGCGGGTACGCGAACACCGGGGAGCTGTTTTTT. The encoded protein is CASSLGPSGYANTGELFF.

The chain carries TRBV27 and TRBJ1-6, with 12 bases that match TRBD1. The ends lost 5 bases at V and 10 bases at J; junction bases unmatched: 6. The length of the CDR3 is 15 residues. CDR1 is MNHEY and CDR2 is SMNVEV in the germline V gene (reference sequence). CDR3 sequence (DNA): TGTGCCAGCAGTCCGGGACAGGGGGCTACCTCACCCCTCCACTTT. As protein: CASSPGQGATSPLHF.

This rearrangement joins TRBV21-1 to TRBJ2-6; TRBD2, the D gene given by the table, was not confirmed from the DNA. TRBV21-1 is deemed a pseudogene. CDR3 length equals 20 residues. The DNA for the CDR3 is TGTGCCAGCAGCAAAGAGTTTCGGGGCGGGACCTCCTCTGGGGCCAACGTCCTGACTTTC. It yields the protein CASSKEFRGGTSSGANVLTF.

This clone was seen once. This chain connects TRBV28 to TRBJ2-1; TRBD2 agrees at 13 bases. Looked up from germline, CDR1 is MDHEN and CDR2 is SYDVKM. Trimming at V came to 6 bases and at J to 6 bases, leaving 5 bases not matched to a gene. This CDR3 has 15 residues. CDR3 sequence reads: CASSQLAGGLNEQFF. CDR3 nucleotides: TGTGCCAGCAGCCAACTAGCGGGAGGGCTCAATGAGCAGTTCTTC.

The rearrangement links TRBV6-1 to TRBJ2-1; perhaps TRBD2 as D (5 bases). CDR3 length: 17 amino acids. Deletions cut 0 bases from V and 5 bases from J, with 17 bases between. CDR1 and CDR2 (germline): MNHNS, SASEGT. The CDR3 DNA follows: TGTGCCAGCAGTGAAGCGCTTCGGACTCCTGGCCACAATGAGCAGTTCTTC. The encoded protein is CASSEALRTPGHNEQFF.

V usage is TRBV19 and J usage is TRBJ2-7; D is perhaps TRBD1 (6 bases). CDR1 is LNHDA and CDR2 is SQIVND in the germline V gene (reference sequence). V dropped 5 bases and J dropped 3 bases, with 11 bases sitting between them. The length of the CDR3 is 13 residues. The CDR3 DNA sequence: TGTGCCAGTAGTGAGGGGGTTATCTACGAGCAGTACTTC. Translating gives CASSEGVIYEQYF.

This chain connects TRBV2 to TRBJ2-7, with D perhaps being TRBD1 or TRBD2 (5 bases each). The V gene lost 6 bases and the J gene lost 3 bases, with 9 bases spanning the gap. The germline gives CDR1 SNHLY, CDR2 FYNNEI. CDR3 size: 12 residues. The CDR3 reads CASSGTYYEQYF. For the CDR3, the DNA is TGTGCCAGCAGCGGGACCTACTACGAGCAGTACTTC.

The count of this clone is one. The J gene is TRBJ1-4, the V gene TRBV27; maybe TRBD1 (6 bases). Trimming removed 6 bases from V and 8 bases from J, with 16 bases in between. Germline-derived CDR1 and CDR2 are MNHEY and SMNVEV (reference sequence). The CDR3 contains 14 residues. The CDR3 nucleotides are TGTGCCAGCAGCCGCCAGGGGTTAGGGGAAAAACTGTTTTTT. Translating gives CASSRQGLGEKLFF. Filled out from reference TRBV27 and TRBJ1-4, the complete variable domain reads EAQVTQNPRYLITVTGKKLTVTCSQNMNHEYMSWYRQDPGLGLRQIYYSMNVEVTDKGDVPEGYKVSRKEKRNFPLILESPSPNQTSLYFCASSRQGLGEKLFFGSGTQLSVL.

This chain joins TRBV4-3 and TRBJ2-2; 7 bases match TRBD1. The CDR3 is made up of 15 amino acids. CDR1 LGHNA and CDR2 YSLEER come from the germline V gene. The V segment lost 5 bases and the J segment 2 bases; nucleotides outside the gene matches: 5. The CDR3 DNA reads as TGCGCCAGCAGCTCGGGACAGTCAAACACCGGGGAGCTGTTTTTT. It translates to CASSSGQSNTGELFF.

The sample holds a few counts of this clone. The rearrangement joins TRBV28 to TRBJ2-1, with 11 bases fitting TRBD2. There are 16 residues in the CDR3. Losses at the gene ends were 4 bases for V and 2 bases for J; bases not matched to a gene: 4. Looked up from germline, CDR1 is MDHEN and CDR2 is SYDVKM. The DNA of the CDR3 is TGTGCCAGCAGTTCAGCTAGCGGGGGGACCTACAATGAGCAGTTCTTC. This gives the protein CASSSASGGTYNEQFF.

The V and J genes are TRBV7-6 and TRBJ2-1, with D tentatively TRBD1 or TRBD2 (5 bases each). V was clipped by 2 bases and J by 2 bases, with 10 bases between them. Germline assignment: CDR1 SGHVS and CDR2 FNYEAQ. The CDR3 consists of 15 residues. DNA of the CDR3: TGTGCCAGCAGCTTAAGGGTGGGGGCCTACAATGAGCAGTTCTTC. It codes for CASSLRVGAYNEQFF.

The chain carries TRBV28 and TRBJ2-7; D not certain. V dropped 5 bases and J dropped 0 bases, with 8 bases sitting between them. The CDR3 loop spans 13 amino acids. CDR1 and CDR2 (germline): MDHEN, SYDVKM. The CDR3 bases are TGTGCCAGCAGTGGGGTAAACTCCTACGAGCAGTACTTC. Translation gives CASSGVNSYEQYF.

This clone has more than one count but fewer than ten. This chain joins TRBV4-1 and TRBJ1-3, with D uncertain. The CDR3 sequence is 16 residues long. Trimming stripped 4 bases from V and 0 bases from J, with 13 bases between. Looked up from germline, CDR1 is MGHRA and CDR2 is YSYEKL. In DNA form, the CDR3 reads TGCGCCAGCAGCCTAGGGCCCCAATCCTCTGGAAACACCATATATTTT. This encodes CASSLGPQSSGNTIYF.

This chain links TRBV19 with TRBJ1-2, with TRBD1 matching 8 bases. The CDR3 contains 13 residues. J lost 4 bases, V lost 7 bases, and 5 bases had no gene match. The germline V gene has CDR1 LNHDA and CDR2 SQIVND (reference sequence). The CDR3 loop is CASTITGGYGYTF. In nucleotides, the CDR3 is TGTGCCAGTACCATCACAGGGGGCTATGGCTACACCTTC.

As DNA, the CDR3 is TGTGCCAGCAGCCAAGCTCCGGGACTAGCGGAAAGCTCCTACAATGAGCAGTTCTTC. It yields the protein CASSQAPGLAESSYNEQFF. The V and J genes are TRBV3-1 (or the pseudogene TRBV3-2) and TRBJ2-1; 11 bases match TRBD2. The CDR3 is made up of 19 amino acids. Germline V CDR1 and CDR2: LGHDT, YNNKEL (reference sequence). V was clipped by 1 base and J by 0 bases; unmatched bases: 8.

This chain joins TRBV11-2 and TRBJ2-6; D gene ambiguous. The CDR3 is made up of 15 amino acids. Germline-derived CDR1 and CDR2 are SGHAT and FQNNGV. Trimming stripped 1 base from V and 3 bases from J, with 7 bases between. The chain's CDR3 is CASSLAVGGANVLTF. The CDR3 nucleotides are TGTGCCAGCAGCTTAGCGGTCGGTGGGGCCAACGTCCTGACTTTC.

The chain combines TRBV19 with TRBJ1-5, with D possibly TRBD1 on 5 matching bases. Trimming took 2 bases from V and 6 from J, leaving 11 bases between them. This CDR3 spans 14 amino acids. Looked up from germline, CDR1 is LNHDA and CDR2 is SQIVND (reference sequence). CDR3 region: CASSIQGGTQPQHF. CDR3 bases: TGTGCCAGTAGTATACAGGGAGGGACTCAGCCCCAGCATTTT.

In its sample, this clone was seen once. The J gene is TRBJ2-7, the V gene TRBV5-1; TRBD2 is a possible D gene (5 bases). Germline V CDR1 and CDR2: SGHRS, YFSETQ. The CDR3 contains 14 residues. Trimming removed 3 bases at V and 6 bases at J, with 16 bases between. The chain's CDR3 is CASSSHGGVGEQYF. CDR3 DNA sequence: TGCGCCAGCAGCTCCCACGGAGGTGTGGGCGAGCAGTACTTC.

CDR3 DNA sequence: TGTGCCAGCATCCTACCCGGGGGGACTGAAGCTTTCTTT. Its translation is CASILPGGTEAFF. The V call is TRBV6-5, the J call TRBJ1-1, with TRBD1 as a possible D gene (5 bases). Looked up from germline, CDR1 is MNHEY and CDR2 is SVGAGI. V dropped 7 bases and J dropped 5 bases, with 14 bases sitting between them. The CDR3 has 13 residues.

The genes are TRBV7-3 and TRBJ2-1; D is possibly TRBD1 or TRBD2 (5 bases each). V lost 2 bases, J lost 9 bases, and 14 bases lay in between. This CDR3 has 14 amino acids. Per the germline V gene, CDR1 is SGHTA and CDR2 is FQGTGA. Here the CDR3 DNA reads TGTGCCAGCAGCTTAGGTATGTGGGGGAGTGAGCAGTTCTTC. It codes for CASSLGMWGSEQFF.

This clone came up a few times. The V and J genes are TRBV5-5 and TRBJ1-6; no clear D. The length of the CDR3 is 17 residues. CDR1 is SGHKS and CDR2 is YYEKEE in the germline V gene (reference sequence). V gave up 0 bases and J gave up 4 bases, with 14 bases separating them. CDR3 bases: TGTGCCAGCAGCTTGGCCTTGGCAGGAGAATATAATTCACCCCTCCACTTT. As protein: CASSLALAGEYNSPLHF.